This is a list of T cell receptor beta chains from one sample in a study of blood T cells in healthy people across ages. MiXCR, applied by TCRdb to the 5' RACE reads, yields one record per CDR3 protein. The table lists roughly 1.5 million distinct CDR3 sequences, 42% of them singletons. Source material: blood. The receptor source for this set is a woman between 18 and 29 years old in good health. Both conserved end residues are part of each CDR3. A D gene is named only where the DNA matches it firmly. Rows may omit the clone size; those that give it use once, few, many or a size class.

.,TRBV7-2,.,TRBJ2-5,TGTGCCAGCAGCCCTAGCACCGCCTCACAAGAGACCCAGTACTTC,CASSPSTASQETQYF
.,TRBV20-1,TRBD2,TRBJ2-1,TGCAGTGCTAGAGACCAGACTAGCGGTCCTGTCGATGAGCAGTTCTTC,CSARDQTSGPVDEQFF
.,TRBV6-5,.,TRBJ1-3,TGTGCCAGCAGTTTCACACCACTCCTCTCTGGAAACACCATATATTTT,CASSFTPLLSGNTIYF
.,TRBV28,.,TRBJ2-1,TGTGCCAGCAGTTTACGGCCGGGACTGGGAGTGCTTGAGCAGTTCTTC,CASSLRPGLGVLEQFF
.,TRBV12-3/TRBV12-4,TRBD1,TRBJ1-6,TGTGCCAGCAGTCCAAGGACAGGCCCCGCGGTATCACCCCTCCACTTT,CASSPRTGPAVSPLHF
.,TRBV10-3,.,TRBJ1-1,TGTGCCATCAGTGAGTCGGTCGGGCCCACTGAAGCTTTCTTT,CAISESVGPTEAFF
few,TRBV6-2/TRBV6-3,TRBD2,TRBJ2-1,TGTGCCAGCAGTCCACAGGGACTAGGAGTCTACAATGAGCAGTTCTTC,CASSPQGLGVYNEQFF
.,TRBV29-1,.,TRBJ2-5,TGCAGCGTCCCAGCATGGTCGGAGACCCAGTACTTC,CSVPAWSETQYF
many,TRBV4-3,.,TRBJ2-1,TGCGCCAGCAGCCAACTGGGTTTTGGGGCCTACAATGAGCAGTTCTTC,CASSQLGFGAYNEQFF
.,TRBV10-3,.,TRBJ2-7,TGTGCCATCAGTGAGTCTAACGGATACAACTACGAGCAGTACTTC,CAISESNGYNYEQYF
few,TRBV7-8,.,TRBJ1-2,TGTGCCAGCAGCTTAGCGTCAGGCGGGGGTGGTGGCTACACCTTC,CASSLASGGGGGYTF
.,TRBV7-9,.,TRBJ2-7,TGTGCCAGCAGCTTAGTAGGAGGGCCGGCAGTAAAGGAGCAGTACTTC,CASSLVGGPAVKEQYF
.,TRBV29-1,.,TRBJ2-6,.,CSVGQGSSGANVPTF
.,TRBV29-1,TRBD1,TRBJ1-2,TGCAGCGTTACGGGACAGTATTTTTATGGCTACACCTTC,CSVTGQYFYGYTF
.,TRBV28,.,TRBJ2-7,TGTGCCAGCAGTTTAGAACAGAATCTCTTCTACGAGCAGTACTTC,CASSLEQNLFYEQYF
few,TRBV5-1,.,TRBJ1-2,TGCGCCAGCAGCTTGGACAGGGCGGGAGCCTACACCTTC,CASSLDRAGAYTF
.,TRBV11-2,TRBD2,TRBJ2-3,TGTGCCAGCAGCGTGGGGACTAGAGGAGGGGATACGCAGTATTTT,CASSVGTRGGDTQYF
.,TRBV20-1,.,TRBJ2-3,TGCAGTCTCCCCCCCCTGGGCTCTGCTATCACAGATACGCAGTATTTT,CSLPPLGSAITDTQYF
.,TRBV20-1,TRBD2,TRBJ2-1,TGCAGTGCTAGACCGCTAGCGGGAGGGATCTCCTACAATGAGCAGTTCTTC,CSARPLAGGISYNEQFF
.,TRBV7-2,.,TRBJ2-5,TGTGCCAGCAGCTTAGCGGTGGGGGCTTGGCAAGAGACCCAGTACTTC,CASSLAVGAWQETQYF
few,TRBV6-1,.,TRBJ1-1,TGTGCCAGCAGTGAAGTCGCAGGCTCTGATGAAGCTTTCTTT,CASSEVAGSDEAFF
.,TRBV20-1,.,TRBJ2-7,TGCAGTGCTCGGACAAGGGGCCACGAGCAGTACTTC,CSARTRGHEQYF
few,TRBV9,TRBD2,TRBJ2-1,TGTGCCAGCAGCGTAAGCGCGGCTAGCGGGGTAGGTGAGCAGTTCTTC,CASSVSAASGVGEQFF
.,TRBV5-1,TRBD1,TRBJ2-1,TGCGCCAGCAGCTTACAGGGACAGGAGCAGTTCTTC,CASSLQGQEQFF
many,TRBV14,.,TRBJ2-7,TGTGCCAGCAGCCAGGAGACAGGCTACGAGCAGTACTTC,CASSQETGYEQYF
.,TRBV5-6,.,TRBJ2-3,TGTGCCAGCAGCCGAGAGCGGGTCTTCGTCACAGATACGCAGTATTTT,CASSRERVFVTDTQYF
.,TRBV25-1,.,TRBJ2-3,TGTGCCAGCAGTGTCAGAAGAAGCACAGATACGCAGTATTTT,CASSVRRSTDTQYF
.,TRBV6-1,TRBD2,TRBJ2-7,TGTGCCAGCAGTGACCCGGGACTAGCGGGGGTTCCTTTTGACGAGCAGTACTTC,CASSDPGLAGVPFDEQYF
.,TRBV25-1,TRBD1,TRBJ1-3,TGTGCCAGCAGTGAATTTAGGACAGGATCTGGAAACACCATATATTTT,CASSEFRTGSGNTIYF
few,TRBV6-2/TRBV6-3,.,TRBJ2-7,TGTGCCAGCACAAAGCGGGACAACTACGAGCAGTACTTC,CASTKRDNYEQYF
few,TRBV6-5,.,TRBJ2-5,TGTGCCAGCAGTTACTCGTTTGTCCGAGGAGAGACCCAGTACTTC,CASSYSFVRGETQYF
few,TRBV29-1,.,TRBJ2-7,TGCAGCGTTGTAGGCCAGGGCTACGAGCAGTACTTC,CSVVGQGYEQYF
few,TRBV6-2/TRBV6-3,.,TRBJ2-3,TGTGCCAGCACTTTCCGCGAGAGGTTCAGGAGTCACGGCACAGATACGCAGTATTTT,CASTFRERFRSHGTDTQYF
.,TRBV20-1,.,TRBJ2-7,TGCAGTGCTAGAGGAGGGACTGGCTCCTACAATGAGCAGTACTTC,CSARGGTGSYNEQYF
.,TRBV7-2,TRBD2,TRBJ2-1,TGTGCCAGCAGCTCCGGGGGGTACGGTTACAATGAGCAGTTCTTC,CASSSGGYGYNEQFF
many,TRBV6-2/TRBV6-3,.,TRBJ2-1,TGTGCCAGCGGGGAGTCTTACAATGAGCAGTTCTTC,CASGESYNEQFF
.,TRBV20-1,TRBD1,TRBJ1-5,TGCAGTGCTAGAGACCCGGGACAGGCTCTTTCCCAGCCCCAGCATTTT,CSARDPGQALSQPQHF
.,TRBV6-5,TRBD2,TRBJ2-7,TGTGCCAGCAGCCAACTTTGGGGGGGTAATGAGCAGTACTTC,CASSQLWGGNEQYF
.,TRBV4-1,TRBD2,TRBJ2-4,TGCGCCAGCAGCCAATTAGCGGGACTAGCCAAAAACATTCAGTACTTC,CASSQLAGLAKNIQYF
few,TRBV29-1,TRBD1,TRBJ2-1,TGCAGCGTCAAGGGACAGCCTGGTTATGAGCAGTTCTTC,CSVKGQPGYEQFF
.,TRBV20-1,.,TRBJ2-7,TGCAGTGCTGAAGGGATGGGGGGCACCTACGAGCAGTACTTC,CSAEGMGGTYEQYF
few,TRBV12-3/TRBV12-4,TRBD1,TRBJ1-6,TGTGCCAGCAGTCTCTACCCCGGGACAGGTTATAATTCACCCCTCCACTTT,CASSLYPGTGYNSPLHF
.,TRBV6-2/TRBV6-3,.,TRBJ2-1,TGTGCCAGCAGTCCAATCCGGAAGACAGGCGCCTACAATGAGCAGTTCTTC,CASSPIRKTGAYNEQFF
few,TRBV6-1,.,TRBJ2-3,TGTGCCAGCAGTGAAGCTAAACGGGGGTGGACAGATACGCAGTATTTT,CASSEAKRGWTDTQYF
few,TRBV4-2,.,TRBJ2-1,TGTGCCAGCAGCCAGAGCGCGAGCTCCTACAATGAGCAGTTCTTC,CASSQSASSYNEQFF
.,TRBV7-8,.,TRBJ2-7,TGTGCCAGCAGCCCACCGTCCAACTCCTACGAGCAGTACTTC,CASSPPSNSYEQYF
many,TRBV7-2,.,TRBJ1-6,TGTGCCAGCAGCTTAGTAGGGTCCTATAATTCACCCCTCCACTTT,CASSLVGSYNSPLHF
.,TRBV6-6,TRBD1,TRBJ2-1,TGTGCCAGCAGTTACTCCAGGACAGGGTCGAATGAGCAGTTCTTC,CASSYSRTGSNEQFF
few,TRBV2,TRBD2,TRBJ2-3,TGTGCGGCGGGGGTACCAGATACGCAGTATTTT,CAAGVPDTQYF
few,TRBV6-2/TRBV6-3,TRBD1,TRBJ1-2,TGTGCCAGCAGAGGACAGGGGGCCTTTGGCTATGGCTACACCTTC,CASRGQGAFGYGYTF
.,TRBV11-2,.,TRBJ2-7,TGTGCCAGCAGCTTAGACGGACGGAGAACAACCTCCTACGAGCAGTACTTC,CASSLDGRRTTSYEQYF
.,TRBV12-3/TRBV12-4,.,TRBJ1-5,TGTGCCAGCAGCCGCGGCGTTGTTCGCAATCAGCCCCAGCATTTT,CASSRGVVRNQPQHF
.,TRBV7-9,.,TRBJ1-4,TGTGCCAGCAGCCAGGACACGGGTGAAAAACTGTTTTTT,CASSQDTGEKLFF
.,TRBV27,TRBD2,TRBJ2-7,TGTGCCAGCAGTTTGGGGACTAATCCCCCCTACGAGCAGTACTTC,CASSLGTNPPYEQYF
.,TRBV29-1,TRBD2,TRBJ2-1,TGCAGCGTTGAGGGAAAAGCGGGAGGGGACTACAATGAGCAGCTCTTC,CSVEGKAGGDYNEQLF
.,TRBV20-1,.,TRBJ2-1,TGCAGTTGTTGGGGGGGCTTGGGGAACAATGAGCAGTTCTTC,CSCWGGLGNNEQFF
.,TRBV5-1,TRBD1,TRBJ2-7,TGCGCCAGCAGCCCAATCCGGGACAGGGCCGACGAGCAGTACTTC,CASSPIRDRADEQYF
.,TRBV4-1,.,TRBJ2-7,TGCGCCAGCAGCCAAGATCCGGGCCACGAGCAGTACTTC,CASSQDPGHEQYF